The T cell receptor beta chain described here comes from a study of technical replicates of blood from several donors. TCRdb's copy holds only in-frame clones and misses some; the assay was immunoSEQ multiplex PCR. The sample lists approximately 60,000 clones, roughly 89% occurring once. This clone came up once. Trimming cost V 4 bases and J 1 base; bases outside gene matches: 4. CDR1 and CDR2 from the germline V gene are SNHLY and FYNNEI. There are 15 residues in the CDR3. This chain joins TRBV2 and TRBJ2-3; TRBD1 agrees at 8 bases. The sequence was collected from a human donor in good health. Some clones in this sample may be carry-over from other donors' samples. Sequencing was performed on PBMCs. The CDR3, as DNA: TGTGCCAGCAGTGCAGGGGGCGCGGGCACAGATACGCAGTATTTT. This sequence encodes CASSAGGAGTDTQYF.